This T cell receptor beta chain was sequenced during a study of human T cells and chemical hapten exposure. This CDR3 region has 15 residues. V was cut by 2 bases and J by 7 bases, with 12 bases left in between. In germline, CDR1 is SGHTA, CDR2 FQGNSA. TCRdb fed the RACE reads into MiXCR, producing one record per CDR3 protein. The sample comprises about 270,000 distinct CDR3 sequences, almost 8% of which are singletons, and 1.2% rests with the top ten. As to time point: pre-sensitization, week 0. As to treatment: therapeutic diphenylcyclopropenone sensitization with weekly scalp DPC. Extraction of total RNA was performed on unfractionated whole blood.

The sample in question was whole blood, obtained in connection with sensitization to the hapten diphenylcyclopropenone (DPC). This chain links TRBV7-2 with TRBJ1-6; D remains ambiguous. This receptor was identified in a man aged 18 to 35 with alopecia areata. Some clones in this sample may be carry-over from other donors' samples. The CDR3 sequence: CASSLSGKWNSPLHF. The CDR3 bases are TGTGCCAGCAGCTTATCTGGGAAGTGGAATTCACCCCTCCACTTT.